Presented here are 9 T cell receptor beta chains from one specimen sequenced in a study of regulatory T cells in long-lasting Graves disease. TCR beta libraries were built with iRepertoire HTBI primers and Arm-PCR of CDR3 regions. TCRdb fed the multiplex PCR reads into MiXCR, producing one record per CDR3 protein. This repertoire shows more than 650,000 distinct CDR3 sequences, roughly 30% found once; its top ten account for around 40%. Time point given: persistent/refractory GD, antithyroid drugs over 5 years with positive TRAb. RNA from PBMCs was the source of the TCR library. The specimen comprised peripheral blood mononuclear cells (PBMCs), sampled when the disease was refractory, from a patient treated with antithyroid drugs. These receptors were collected from a female donor with Graves disease.

As concerns this clonotype: An end of the junction differs from the germline gene, which may be a read error. The J gene is TRBJ1-5, the V gene TRBV6-1; D gene unclear. The CDR3 totals 13 residues. Per germline, CDR1 MNHNS and CDR2 SASEGT. This chain's CDR3 is CAGRPSHGQPQHF. The CDR3 DNA reads TGTGCCGGCAGACCCAGCCACGGTCAGCCCCAGCATTTT.

At least ten counts were recorded for this clonotype. The rearrangement links TRBV7-9 to TRBJ1-5; D gene ambiguous. Trimming stripped 1 base from V and 4 bases from J, with 11 bases between. The CDR3 is made up of 15 amino acids. Per the germline V gene, CDR1 is SEHNR and CDR2 is FQNEAQ (reference sequence). CDR3 residues: CASSLGDVSNQPQHF. CDR3 sequence (DNA): TGTGCCAGCAGCTTAGGCGACGTTTCAAATCAGCCCCAGCATTTT.

Remarks on this clonotype: A single base is all that separates this from a far larger clone, so a read error is likely. The rearrangement uses TRBV7-3 and TRBJ1-1; no reliable D call. Germline V gene sequence: CDR1 SGHTA, CDR2 FQGTGA. With 6 bases removed from V and 4 bases from J, the gap between germline ends came to 12 bases. CDR3 size: 13 residues. The CDR3, as DNA: TGTGCCAGCAGTGTAGAGCCGGGCACTGAAGCTTTCTTT. Its protein is CASSVEPGTEAFF. The full variable domain, completed using reference TRBV7-3 and TRBJ1-1, is GAGVSQTPSNKVTEKGKYVELRCDPISGHTALYWYRQSLGQGPEFLIYFQGTGAADDSGLPNDRFFAVRPEGSVSTLKIQRTERGDSAVYLCASSVEPGTEAFFGQGTRLTVV.

The chain joins TRBV6-2 or TRBV6-3 to TRBJ1-2; D is possibly TRBD1 (5 bases). The CDR3 loop spans 14 amino acids. Germline lookup yields CDR1 MNHEY and CDR2 SVGEGT. Trimming shortened V by 4 bases and J by 7 bases, and 16 bases separated the two germline ends. CDR3 residues: CASSSTTGTTGYTF. CDR3 sequence (DNA): TGTGCCAGCAGTTCCACTACCGGGACTACTGGCTACACCTTC.

This rearrangement joins TRBV11-2 to TRBJ2-6, with D possibly being TRBD1 (5 bases). The CDR3 totals 17 residues. In germline, CDR1 is SGHAT, CDR2 FQNNGV. V was pared by 3 bases and J by 0 bases, with 12 bases between. The CDR3 reads CASSFHRSLSGANVLTF. The CDR3 DNA reads as TGTGCCAGCAGCTTCCACAGGTCCCTCTCTGGGGCCAACGTCCTGACTTTC.

The chain recombines TRBV19 with TRBJ2-5, with 9 nucleotides matching TRBD1. With 2 bases clipped from V and 2 bases from J, the junction kept 6 bases outside the gene matches. The CDR3 length is 16 residues. Per germline, CDR1 LNHDA and CDR2 SQIVND (reference sequence). The CDR3 DNA reads as TGTGCCAGTAGTATAATTGGGACAGGGAAACAAGAGACCCAGTACTTC. This translates into CASSIIGTGKQETQYF. The variable domain in full, with the rest retrieved from reference TRBV19 and TRBJ2-5, is DGGITQSPKYLFRKEGQNVTLSCEQNLNHDAMYWYRQDPGQGLRLIYYSQIVNDFQKGDIAEGYSVSREKKESFPLTVTSAQKNPTAFYLCASSIIGTGKQETQYFGPGTRLLVL.

The genes are TRBV12-3 or TRBV12-4 and TRBJ2-1, with a possible D match to TRBD1 (6 bases). The ends were cut back, 6 bases at V and 1 base at J, with 10 bases in the middle. CDR3 length equals 14 residues. The CDR3 DNA follows: TGTGCCAGCAGGGGGGACAATTCCTACAATGAGCAGTTCTTC. Protein sequence: CASRGDNSYNEQFF.

The V call is TRBV19, the J call TRBJ1-1; tentative D call: TRBD1 (5 bases). This CDR3 region has 15 residues. The V and J ends lost 3 bases and 4 bases respectively, with 15 bases between them. Germline CDR1 reads LNHDA; CDR2 reads SQIVND (reference sequence). CDR3 nucleotide sequence: TGTGCCAGTAGTATGATGCAGGGCACGAGCACTGAAGCTTTCTTT. Protein product: CASSMMQGTSTEAFF.

V is TRBV7-3 and J is TRBJ1-1, with a weak D call TRBD1 (5 bases). There are 13 residues in the CDR3. The ends were cut back, 2 bases at V and 10 bases at J, with 14 bases in the middle. CDR1 SGHTA and CDR2 FQGTGA come from the germline V gene. CDR3 nucleotide sequence: TGTGCCAGCAGCTTAGATCGGACAACGGGAGCTTTCTTT. Protein: CASSLDRTTGAFF.